The T cell receptor (beta chain) described here comes from a study of blood T cells in healthy people across ages. It was with a sample-barcoded 5' primer and a J-beta primer mix that a second PCR of roughly 7 to 11 cycles was run. TCRdb recomputed calls from the 5' RACE reads with MiXCR, one row per CDR3 protein. The data contain roughly 800,000 distinct CDR3 sequences, about 62% of them seen just once; the ten biggest clones take up around 20%. Study results and caveats: Aged donors had fewer naive CD4+ cells and lower diversity than long-lived donors.

Germline CDR1 and CDR2: SGDLS and YYNGEE. The CDR3 spans 15 residues. Turning to this clonotype: The target antigen is unknown.

The V and J genes are TRBV9 and TRBJ2-4, with unresolved D. Near its end, the DNA agrees better with TRBJ2-7, so the J call may be wrong. This clonotype originated in a man in his thirties or forties in good health. The sample comprised blood. This CDR3 is CASSVGASSDYEQYF. The DNA for the CDR3 is TGTGCCAGCAGCGTAGGCGCCAGCTCTGACTACGAGCAGTACTTC.